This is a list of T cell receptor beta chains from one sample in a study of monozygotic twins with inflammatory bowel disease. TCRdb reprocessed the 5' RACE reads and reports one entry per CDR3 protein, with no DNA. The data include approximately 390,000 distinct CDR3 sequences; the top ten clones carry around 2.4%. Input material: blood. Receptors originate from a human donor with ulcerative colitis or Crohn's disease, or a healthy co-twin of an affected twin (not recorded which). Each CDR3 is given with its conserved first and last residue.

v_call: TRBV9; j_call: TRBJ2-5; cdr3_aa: CASSVLAGYQETQYF
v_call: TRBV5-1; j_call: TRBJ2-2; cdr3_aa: CASKKMSAGELFF
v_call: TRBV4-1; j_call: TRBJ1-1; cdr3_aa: CASSQADRDEREAFF
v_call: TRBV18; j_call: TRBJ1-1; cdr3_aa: CASSPLGTALNTEAFF
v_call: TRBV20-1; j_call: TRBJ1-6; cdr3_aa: CSASWGTKNSPLHF
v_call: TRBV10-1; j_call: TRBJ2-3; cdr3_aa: CASSGTGGDEDTQYF
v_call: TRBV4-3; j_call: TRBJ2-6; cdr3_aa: CASSQEAQLLGANVLTF
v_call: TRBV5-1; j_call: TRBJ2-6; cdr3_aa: CASSAGQGAGANVLTF
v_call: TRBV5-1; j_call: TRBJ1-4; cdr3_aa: CASSRRDGSEKLFF
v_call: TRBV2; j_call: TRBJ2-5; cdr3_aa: CASSDLSGIKTQYF
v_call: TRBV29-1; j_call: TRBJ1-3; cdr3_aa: CAFNIIGNTIYF
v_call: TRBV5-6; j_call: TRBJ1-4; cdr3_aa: CASSLWRSDEKLFF
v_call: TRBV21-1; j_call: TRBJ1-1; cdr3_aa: CASSTPNTEAFF
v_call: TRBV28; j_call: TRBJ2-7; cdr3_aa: CASSGRAYEQYF
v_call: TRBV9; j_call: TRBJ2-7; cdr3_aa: CASSEGPADEQYF
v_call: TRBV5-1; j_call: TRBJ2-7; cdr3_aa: CASSEGVFSYEQYF
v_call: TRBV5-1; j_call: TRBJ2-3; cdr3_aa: CASSFGRGPPDTQYF
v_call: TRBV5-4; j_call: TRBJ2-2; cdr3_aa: CASSLEGGRLTGELFF
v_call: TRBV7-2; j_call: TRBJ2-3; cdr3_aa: CASSLGPANTQYF
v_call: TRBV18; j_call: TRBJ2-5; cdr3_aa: CASSPLKDIGLQETQYF
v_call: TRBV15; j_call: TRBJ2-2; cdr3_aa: CATSRAPRDRARGELFF
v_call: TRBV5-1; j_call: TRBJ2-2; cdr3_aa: CASSFGTANTGELFF